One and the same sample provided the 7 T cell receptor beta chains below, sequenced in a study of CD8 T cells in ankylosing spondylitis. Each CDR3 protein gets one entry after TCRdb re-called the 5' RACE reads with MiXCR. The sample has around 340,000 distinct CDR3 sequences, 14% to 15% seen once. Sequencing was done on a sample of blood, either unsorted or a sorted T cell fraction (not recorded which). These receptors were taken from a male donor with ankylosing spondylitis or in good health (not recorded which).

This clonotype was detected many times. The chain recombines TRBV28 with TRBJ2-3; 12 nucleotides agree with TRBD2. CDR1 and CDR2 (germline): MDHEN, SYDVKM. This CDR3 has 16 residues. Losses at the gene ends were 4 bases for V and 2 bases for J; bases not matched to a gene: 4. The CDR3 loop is CASSSGLAGYTDTQYF. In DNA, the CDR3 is TGTGCCAGCAGTTCCGGACTAGCGGGGTACACAGATACGCAGTATTTT. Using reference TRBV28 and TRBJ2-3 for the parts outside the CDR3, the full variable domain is DVKVTQSSRYLVKRTGEKVFLECVQDMDHENMFWYRQDPGLGLRLIYFSYDVKMKEKGDIPEGYSVSREKKERFSLILESASTNQTSMYLCASSSGLAGYTDTQYFGPGTRLTVL.

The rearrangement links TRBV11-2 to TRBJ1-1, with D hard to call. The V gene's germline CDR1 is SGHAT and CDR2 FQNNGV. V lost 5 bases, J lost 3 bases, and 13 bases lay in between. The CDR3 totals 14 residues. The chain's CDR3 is CASSRVQVDTEAFF. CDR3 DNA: TGTGCCAGCAGCCGCGTCCAGGTTGACACTGAAGCTTTCTTT.

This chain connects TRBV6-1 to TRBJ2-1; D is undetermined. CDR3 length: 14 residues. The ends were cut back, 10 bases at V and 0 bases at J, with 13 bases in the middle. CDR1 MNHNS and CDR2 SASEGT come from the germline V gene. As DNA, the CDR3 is TGTGCCACCACCCCCCGGAGCTCCTACAATGAGCAGTTCTTC. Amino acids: CATTPRSSYNEQFF.

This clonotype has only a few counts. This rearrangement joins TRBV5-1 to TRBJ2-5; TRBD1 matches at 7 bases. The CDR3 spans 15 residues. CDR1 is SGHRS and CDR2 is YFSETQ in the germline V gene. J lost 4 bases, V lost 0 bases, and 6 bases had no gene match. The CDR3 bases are TGCGCCAGCAGCTTGGATAGCTCAGGGGGAGAGACCCAGTACTTC. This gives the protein CASSLDSSGGETQYF.

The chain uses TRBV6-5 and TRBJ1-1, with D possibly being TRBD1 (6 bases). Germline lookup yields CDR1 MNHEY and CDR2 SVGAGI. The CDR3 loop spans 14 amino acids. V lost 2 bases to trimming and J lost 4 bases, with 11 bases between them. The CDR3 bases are TGTGCCAGCAGTTACCAAGGGACAACCACTGAAGCTTTCTTT. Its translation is CASSYQGTTTEAFF.

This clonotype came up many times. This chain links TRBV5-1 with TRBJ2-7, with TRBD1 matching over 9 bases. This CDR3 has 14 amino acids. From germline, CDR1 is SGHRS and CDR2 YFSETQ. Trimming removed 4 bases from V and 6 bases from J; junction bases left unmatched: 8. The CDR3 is CASSTGTGKAEQYF. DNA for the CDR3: TGCGCCAGCAGCACCGGGACAGGGAAGGCCGAGCAGTACTTC.

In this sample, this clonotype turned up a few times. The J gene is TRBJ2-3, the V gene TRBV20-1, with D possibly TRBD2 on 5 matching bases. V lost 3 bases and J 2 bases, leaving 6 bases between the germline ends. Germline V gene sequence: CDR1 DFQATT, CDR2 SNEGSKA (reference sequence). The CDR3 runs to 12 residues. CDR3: CSARGATDTQYF. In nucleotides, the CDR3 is TGCAGTGCTAGGGGAGCCACAGATACGCAGTATTTT.